The clone carrying this T cell receptor beta chain was observed at least ten times. Template switching introduced a universal primer site, and the cDNA bore unique molecular identifiers. Via MiXCR, TCRdb re-called the 5' RACE reads, giving one row per CDR3 protein. There are a few hundred thousand distinct CDR3 sequences in the sample; approximately 8.3% occur only once, and around 3% lies in the top ten. The sample is drawn from a study of identical twins. These data were likewise used in another study, on yellow fever vaccine responses in identical twins.

Material: CD8+ T cells sorted from blood. The TCR originated in a woman aged 18-29 years in good health.

CDR3 in DNA: TGTGCCAGCAGCGTATGGGGCGGCACAGATACGCAGTATTTT. As protein: CASSVWGGTDTQYF. The V gene is TRBV9, the J gene TRBJ2-3; perhaps TRBD1 as D (5 bases). Trimming removed 1 base at V and 1 base at J, with 7 bases between. CDR1 is SGDLS and CDR2 is YYNGEE in the germline V gene. The CDR3 runs 14 residues.